The table lists the clone carrying this T cell receptor (beta chain) with many counts. What it binds is not known. The sample is drawn from a study of Graves' ophthalmopathy and Graves' hyperthyroidism. Study-wide results and caveats: Most expanded thyroid clonotypes above 0.001 frequency also appeared in blood.

Germline V gene data show CDR1 as MDHEN and CDR2 as SYDVKM. V lost 5 bases and J lost 4; bases outside the gene matches: 7. CDR3 length: 14 residues. The study amplified TCR beta CDR3 regions using RNA transcripts. First-round RT-PCR used HTBI primers; second-round multiplex PCR followed. TCRdb reprocessed the multiplex PCR reads via MiXCR and lists one record per CDR3 protein. Of 500,000 to 700,000 distinct CDR3 sequences in the sample, 22% were seen once. The TCR was taken from a woman under 30 with stable Graves' hyperthyroidism. Some clones in this sample may be carry-over from other donors' samples. The sample consisted of peripheral blood. J is TRBJ1-1 and V is TRBV28; TRBD1 aligns across 7 bases. For the CDR3, the DNA is TGTGCCAGCAGTACGACAGGGTTTAGCACTGAAGCTTTCTTT. As protein: CASSTTGFSTEAFF.